The 24 T cell receptor beta chains below were found in one sample sequenced in a study of beta chain features in type 1 diabetes. As every portion of the isolated RNA was reverse transcribed, the sequencing read expressed TCRB transcripts. TCRdb keeps only in-frame clones here, not all; method: immunoSEQ multiplex PCR. The data contain 250,000 or so clones, less than 35% of them seen just once; the ten biggest clones take up approximately 4%. Sequenced: central memory CD4+ T cells from blood. The receptors originated from a man aged 25 to 40 in good health.

The chain recombines TRBV7-2 with TRBJ1-1; the D is unclear. CDR1 SGHTA and CDR2 FQGNSA come from the germline V gene. The CDR3 spans 15 residues. V shed 0 bases and J shed 1 base, with 9 bases lying between them. The CDR3 DNA reads as TGTGCCAGCAGCTTAGCGTACTCAAGGAACACTGAAGCTTTCTTT. Translating it yields CASSLAYSRNTEAFF.

This clone was recorded many times. The V call is TRBV29-1, the J call TRBJ2-1; D remains ambiguous. There are 13 residues in the CDR3. With 2 bases removed from V and 6 bases from J, the gap between germline ends came to 11 bases. Germline V gene lookup returns CDR1 SQVTM and CDR2 ANQGSEA. The CDR3 DNA reads as TGCAGCGTTGAATGGCCCCCTCTCAATGAGCAGTTCTTC. Translation gives CSVEWPPLNEQFF.

This clone appeared many times. This chain connects TRBV7-2 to TRBJ2-1, with 7 bases aligning to TRBD1. This CDR3 contains 15 residues. In germline, CDR1 is SGHTA, CDR2 FQGNSA. V lost 5 bases and J lost 0; bases outside the gene matches: 4. Here the CDR3 reads CASSADRSSYNEQFF. CDR3 DNA sequence: TGTGCCAGCAGCGCGGACAGGAGCTCCTACAATGAGCAGTTCTTC.

The sample holds a few counts of this clone. This rearrangement joins TRBV6-6 to TRBJ2-3; 9 nucleotides agree with TRBD2. The CDR3 totals 14 residues. V lost 8 bases, J lost 4 bases, and 7 bases stayed unmatched. Germline CDR1 is MNHNY and CDR2 is SVGAGI (reference sequence). The CDR3 DNA reads TGTGCCAGCTGTAGGACTAGCGCGGCAGATACGCAGTATTTT. It encodes CASCRTSAADTQYF.

This clone came up a few times. The sample holds other DNA sequences that translate to the same CDR3. The chain links TRBV20-1 to TRBJ1-1; D gene ambiguous. There are 11 residues in the CDR3. V lost 1 base, J lost 6 bases, and 6 bases lay in between. Germline V gene lookup returns CDR1 DFQATT and CDR2 SNEGSKA (reference sequence). The CDR3 nucleotides read TGCAGTGCTAGAGGGGGTCCTGAAGCTTTCTTT. Its translation: CSARGGPEAFF.

The rearrangement uses TRBV7-9 and TRBJ2-7, with D tentatively TRBD1 (7 bases). CDR3 size: 14 residues. V was cut by 5 bases and J by 2 bases, with 13 bases left in between. Germline V gene lookup returns CDR1 SEHNR and CDR2 FQNEAQ (reference sequence). The CDR3 DNA reads as TGTGCCAGCAGCCCCCAGGGGGGACCCTACGAGCAGTACTTC. It yields the protein CASSPQGGPYEQYF.

This clone was seen more than once but under ten times. V and J are TRBV29-1 and TRBJ2-1, with 9 bases fitting TRBD2. The V gene's germline CDR1 is SQVTM and CDR2 ANQGSEA. The V segment lost 2 bases and the J segment 9 bases; nucleotides outside the gene matches: 8. The CDR3 loop spans 14 amino acids. The CDR3 reads CSVERREGLSEQFF. The CDR3 DNA reads TGCAGCGTTGAACGGCGGGAGGGCCTCAGTGAGCAGTTCTTC.

The chain is built from TRBV7-2 and TRBJ2-1, with TRBD2 matching over 7 bases. This CDR3 is 11 amino acids long. CDR1 and CDR2 (germline): SGHTA, FQGNSA. With V trimmed by 7 bases and J by 14 bases, 8 bases remained unmatched. The CDR3 bases are TGTGCCAGCACCCCCGGGGGGATTGAGTTCTTC. It encodes CASTPGGIEFF.

V is TRBV10-3 and J is TRBJ2-7; TRBD2 matches at 11 bases. Trimming at V came to 6 bases and at J to 5 bases, leaving 9 bases not matched to a gene. The CDR3 totals 15 residues. Germline V lookup: CDR1 ENHRY, CDR2 SYGVKD. CDR3 loop: CAISDLAGGGHEQYF. The DNA of the CDR3 is TGTGCCATCAGCGATCTAGCGGGGGGAGGCCACGAGCAGTACTTC.

V and J are TRBV27 and TRBJ2-2; D could derive from TRBD1 or TRBD2 (5 bases each). Between the trimmed V and J ends, which lost 5 bases and 6 bases, there was a span of 16 bases. Germline CDR1 MNHEY, CDR2 SMNVEV (reference sequence). CDR3 size: 15 residues. The CDR3 loop is CASSQRFQGAGELFF. The CDR3 coding sequence is TGTGCCAGCAGTCAAAGATTTCAGGGAGCCGGGGAGCTGTTTTTT.

The chain joins TRBV7-2 to TRBJ2-2; D unresolved. Trimming removed 0 bases from V and 4 bases from J, with 9 bases in between. Germline CDR1 reads SGHTA; CDR2 reads FQGNSA. The CDR3 has 15 amino acids. The CDR3 sequence: CASSLAYDTTGELFF. For the CDR3, the DNA is TGTGCCAGCAGCTTAGCGTATGATACCACCGGGGAGCTGTTTTTT.

This clone was found a few times. V gene TRBV30 combines with J gene TRBJ2-7; 9 bases line up with TRBD2. V trimming: 1 base; J trimming: 3 bases; junction bases outside the gene matches: 4. From germline, CDR1 is GTSNPN and CDR2 SVGIG (reference sequence). The CDR3 loop spans 14 amino acids. For the CDR3, the DNA is TGTGCCTGGAGTGGTCCTAGCGGGGTCTACGAGCAGTACTTC. This gives the protein CAWSGPSGVYEQYF.

This clone has a handful of counts. The chain recombines TRBV7-2 with TRBJ1-1; D remains ambiguous. Germline CDR1 and CDR2: SGHTA and FQGNSA. Trimming removed 2 bases at V and 1 base at J, with 14 bases between. CDR3 length equals 16 residues. The CDR3 loop reads CASSLSPGRWNTEAFF. The CDR3 DNA sequence: TGTGCCAGCAGCTTATCACCCGGGAGATGGAACACTGAAGCTTTCTTT.

This sequence joins TRBV11-3 and TRBJ2-1; no clear D gene. CDR1 and CDR2 from the germline V gene are SGHNT and YENEEA. The CDR3 length is 11 residues. V was clipped by 4 bases and J by 8 bases, with 6 bases between them. The CDR3 here is CASSSVYEQFF. CDR3 sequence (DNA): TGTGCCAGCAGCTCTGTGTATGAGCAGTTCTTC.

At least ten counts were recorded for this clone. CDR3 DNA sequence: TGTGCCAGCAGACTGGGGGGGGCCGACGCTGAGCAGTACTTC. Encoded protein: CASRLGGADAEQYF. The chain links TRBV6-6 to TRBJ2-7; D may be TRBD2 (7 bases). CDR1 and CDR2 from the germline V gene are MNHNY and SVGAGI (reference sequence). Trimming stripped 6 bases from V and 7 bases from J, with 19 bases between. The CDR3 has 14 amino acids.

This clone was counted between two and nine times. The genes are TRBV19 and TRBJ2-1, with 7 bases lining up with TRBD2. With V trimmed by 8 bases and J by 1 base, 2 bases remained unmatched. This CDR3 comprises 13 residues. The germline V gene encodes CDR1 LNHDA and CDR2 SQIVND (reference sequence). The CDR3 reads CASVGRSYNEQFF. CDR3 DNA: TGTGCCAGTGTCGGGAGGTCCTACAATGAGCAGTTCTTC.

This clone was observed a few times. This same CDR3 is encoded by further DNA sequences in the sample. The chain carries TRBV7-2 and TRBJ2-3, with a tentative D call TRBD1 (6 bases). CDR1 and CDR2 from the germline V gene are SGHTA and FQGNSA. Trimming removed 3 bases from V and 2 bases from J, with 18 bases in between. This CDR3 region has 17 residues. The CDR3 nucleotides are TGTGCCAGCAGCTTGGCTTCAGGGGTCCCTTCCACAGATACGCAGTATTTT. Translation: CASSLASGVPSTDTQYF.

J is TRBJ2-6 and V is TRBV23-1, with a weak D call TRBD2 (5 bases). TRBV23-1 is given ORF status, its function remaining uncertain. The CDR3 runs 16 residues. Deletions cut 2 bases from V and 5 bases from J, with 13 bases between. CDR3 in amino acids: CASSQGTRVRANVLTF. The CDR3 DNA follows: TGCGCCAGCAGTCAAGGTACGAGGGTTAGGGCCAACGTCCTGACTTTC.

In its sample, this clone was seen a few times. The chain joins TRBV27 to TRBJ2-1, with 12 positions matching TRBD1. Germline V gene sequence: CDR1 MNHEY, CDR2 SMNVEV (reference sequence). This CDR3 contains 17 residues. Trimming took 4 bases from V and 7 from J; bases not matched to a gene: 11. CDR3 coding DNA: TGTGCCAGCAGTTCAACTCTCGGGACAGGGGGCAGGAATGAGCAGTTCTTC. It is translated as CASSSTLGTGGRNEQFF.

The chain links TRBV5-1 to TRBJ2-5, with D possibly TRBD2 on 6 matching bases. V lost 3 bases, J lost 2 bases, and 14 bases lay in between. The CDR3 spans 15 residues. The germline gives CDR1 SGHRS, CDR2 YFSETQ. CDR3 in DNA: TGCGCCAGCAGCTATACGAGCGGGCTTCAAGAGACCCAGTACTTC. The encoded protein is CASSYTSGLQETQYF.

This sequence joins TRBV30 and TRBJ2-3, with TRBD2 as a possible D gene (7 bases). This CDR3 contains 14 residues. Germline-derived CDR1 and CDR2 are GTSNPN and SVGIG (reference sequence). Trimming left V 5 bases short and J 4 bases short, with 16 bases between. CDR3 sequence reads: CAWASQGRADTQYF. The CDR3 DNA is TGTGCCTGGGCCTCCCAGGGGAGGGCAGATACGCAGTATTTT. Using reference TRBV30 and TRBJ2-3 for the parts outside the CDR3, the full variable domain is SQTIHQWPATLVQPVGSPLSLECTVEGTSNPNLYWYRQAAGRGLQLLFYSVGIGQISSEVPQNLSASRPQDRQFILSSKKLLLSDSGFYLCAWASQGRADTQYFGPGTRLTVL.

This clone has only a few counts. The chain links TRBV7-9 to TRBJ2-5; D is possibly TRBD2 (6 bases). The germline V gene has CDR1 SEHNR and CDR2 FQNEAQ (reference sequence). Deletions cut 3 bases from V and 4 bases from J, with 18 bases between. There are 16 residues in the CDR3. This CDR3 is CASSLKSSASPETQYF. The CDR3 DNA sequence: TGTGCCAGCAGCTTGAAGTCTAGCGCCTCCCCAGAGACCCAGTACTTC. Drawing the rest from reference TRBV7-9 and TRBJ2-5, the complete variable domain is DTGVSQNPRHKITKRGQNVTFRCDPISEHNRLYWYRQTLGQGPEFLTYFQNEAQLEKSRLLSDRFSAERPKGSFSTLEIQRTEQGDSAMYLCASSLKSSASPETQYFGPGTRLLVL.

This clone has a handful of counts. This rearrangement joins TRBV7-9 to TRBJ2-6; D gene ambiguous. This CDR3 has 14 residues. Germline V gene lookup returns CDR1 SEHNR and CDR2 FQNEAQ (reference sequence). The V gene lost 3 bases and the J gene lost 12 bases, with 15 bases spanning the gap. CDR3 sequence reads: CASSLAARGFVLTF. The DNA for the CDR3 is TGTGCCAGCAGCTTGGCCGCTCGAGGTTTCGTCCTGACTTTC.

This clone has a handful of counts. The rearrangement links TRBV11-2 to TRBJ2-5, with 10 bases aligning to TRBD1. Trimming at V came to 4 bases and at J to 1 base, leaving 6 bases not matched to a gene. CDR1 and CDR2 from the germline V gene are SGHAT and FQNNGV. The CDR3 has 16 residues. CDR3 amino acids: CASSSPRDRGQETQYF. The CDR3 nucleotides read TGTGCCAGCAGCTCACCCCGGGACAGGGGCCAAGAGACCCAGTACTTC.